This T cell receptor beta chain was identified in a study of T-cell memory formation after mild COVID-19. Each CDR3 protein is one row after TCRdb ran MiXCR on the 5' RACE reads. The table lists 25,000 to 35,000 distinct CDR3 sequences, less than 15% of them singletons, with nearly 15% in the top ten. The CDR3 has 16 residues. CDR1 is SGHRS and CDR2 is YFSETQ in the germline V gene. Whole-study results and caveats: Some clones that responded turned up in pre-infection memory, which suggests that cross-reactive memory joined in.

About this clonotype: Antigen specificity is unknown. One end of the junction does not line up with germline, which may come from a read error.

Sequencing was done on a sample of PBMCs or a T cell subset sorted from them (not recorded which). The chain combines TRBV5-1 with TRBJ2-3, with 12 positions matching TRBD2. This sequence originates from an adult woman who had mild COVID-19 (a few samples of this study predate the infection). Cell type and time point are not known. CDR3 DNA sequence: TGCGCCAGCAGCTTTCAGACTAGCGGGAGTTCAGATACGCATTATTTT. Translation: CASSFQTSGSSDTHYF.